A single sample gave rise to the 14 T cell receptor beta chains below, sequenced in a study of radiotherapy plus CTLA-4 blockade in lung cancer. Profiled with immunoSEQ multiplex PCR; TCRdb holds only in-frame clones, not every one. The repertoire includes about 50,000 clones, around 72% of them detected once, and roughly 4% sits in the top ten. The sequencing here drew on peripheral blood, taken from a patient treated with radiotherapy plus ipilimumab. The source of these receptors is a human donor with non-small cell lung cancer who had a complete response to radiotherapy plus ipilimumab.

This chain joins TRBV5-5 and TRBJ2-3; 10 bases are a match to TRBD1. Germline loops: CDR1 SGHKS, CDR2 YYEKEE (reference sequence). J lost 5 bases, V lost 4 bases, and 13 bases had no gene match. This CDR3 has 17 amino acids. DNA for the CDR3: TGTGCCAGCAGCCGAGCTCCGGGACAGGGGATACAAGATACGCAGTATTTT. It is translated as CASSRAPGQGIQDTQYF.

This sequence joins TRBV27 and TRBJ2-2; 7 positions agree with TRBD1. The CDR3 is 15 amino acids. Germline lookup yields CDR1 MNHEY and CDR2 SMNVEV (reference sequence). J was trimmed by 3 bases and V by 5 bases; bases with no gene match: 6. The CDR3 DNA reads as TGTGCCAGCAGTCCTAGACAGGGCTACACCGGGGAGCTGTTTTTT. Translating gives CASSPRQGYTGELFF.

The rearrangement joins TRBV4-1 to TRBJ2-7; D is possibly TRBD1 (6 bases). Germline CDR1 is MGHRA and CDR2 is YSYEKL. The CDR3 is 16 amino acids. V was trimmed by 0 bases and J by 4 bases, leaving 16 bases between them. The CDR3 here is CASSQDWWQGSYEQYF. CDR3 in DNA: TGCGCCAGCAGCCAAGACTGGTGGCAGGGGTCGTACGAGCAGTACTTC.

The chain joins TRBV30 to TRBJ2-3, with 8 bases matching TRBD1. J was trimmed by 2 bases and V by 7 bases; bases with no gene match: 11. CDR1 is GTSNPN and CDR2 is SVGIG in the germline V gene (reference sequence). The CDR3 extends over 15 amino acids. CDR3 sequence: CAFSGTGYTTDTQYF. The CDR3 DNA follows: TGTGCCTTCTCCGGGACAGGTTACACCACAGATACGCAGTATTTT.

The chain joins TRBV7-9 to TRBJ2-4; 9 positions agree with TRBD1. J was trimmed by 8 bases and V by 5 bases; bases with no gene match: 10. The CDR3 has 15 amino acids. Per germline, CDR1 SEHNR and CDR2 FQNEAQ (reference sequence). The CDR3 here is CASSGSGTGLDIQYF. The CDR3 coding sequence is TGTGCCAGCAGCGGCTCGGGGACAGGGTTGGACATTCAGTACTTC.

A few counts support this clone. The rearrangement links TRBV6-5 to TRBJ1-2; 7 bases agree with TRBD1. CDR1 is MNHEY, CDR2 SVGAGI, per germline. V gave up 7 bases and J gave up 2 bases; unmatched junction bases: 4. The CDR3 contains 13 residues. CDR3 amino acids: CASTPGQNYGYTF. Here the CDR3 DNA reads TGTGCCAGCACCCCGGGACAGAACTATGGCTACACCTTC.

The rearrangement uses TRBV18 and TRBJ2-2; maybe TRBD2 (5 bases). V lost 0 bases and J 1 base, leaving 12 bases between the germline ends. The CDR3 extends over 17 amino acids. The germline CDR1 and CDR2 sequences are KGHSH and LQKENI. This CDR3 is CASSPPGVGRNTGELFF. CDR3 DNA sequence: TGTGCCAGCTCACCACCGGGAGTGGGGAGGAACACCGGGGAGCTGTTTTTT.

The chain carries TRBV10-3 and TRBJ2-7; D is possibly TRBD2 (5 bases). This CDR3 comprises 14 residues. Trimming left V 6 bases short and J 1 base short, with 13 bases between. The germline CDR1 and CDR2 sequences are ENHRY and SYGVKD. CDR3 region: CAIRELDASYEQYF. The CDR3 DNA is TGTGCCATCAGGGAACTAGACGCTTCCTACGAGCAGTACTTC.

This chain links TRBV27 with TRBJ2-3; 9 nucleotides align to TRBD2. The V segment lost 3 bases and the J segment 0 bases; nucleotides outside the gene matches: 1. This CDR3 has 15 amino acids. Germline V gives CDR1 MNHEY, CDR2 SMNVEV (reference sequence). The CDR3 protein is CASSLREGSTDTQYF. CDR3 nucleotide sequence: TGTGCCAGCAGTTTGCGGGAGGGGAGCACAGATACGCAGTATTTT.

The genes are TRBV10-3 and TRBJ1-2; TRBD1 matches 10 bases. Germline V lookup: CDR1 ENHRY, CDR2 SYGVKD. The CDR3 is 14 residues long. V shed 6 bases, J shed 4 bases, and the junction held 5 bases outside the gene matches. The DNA for the CDR3 is TGTGCCATCAGCCCGGGACAGGGGACCTATGGCTACACCTTC. This encodes CAISPGQGTYGYTF.

The gene calls are TRBV6-1 and TRBJ2-3; D gene uncertain. The CDR3 covers 15 residues. V was trimmed by 1 base and J by 2 bases, leaving 10 bases between them. Per germline, CDR1 MNHNS and CDR2 SASEGT. CDR3 bases: TGTGCCAGCAGTGAAGAAGCCGGAGACACAGATACGCAGTATTTT. It codes for CASSEEAGDTDTQYF.

The chain employs TRBV27 and TRBJ1-4; the match to TRBD1 covers 9 bases. The CDR3 consists of 16 residues. The germline V gene has CDR1 MNHEY and CDR2 SMNVEV (reference sequence). With V trimmed by 0 bases and J by 7 bases, 6 bases remained unmatched. The CDR3: CASSLSVRQGVEKLFF. The CDR3 DNA is TGTGCCAGCAGTTTATCAGTCAGACAGGGGGTTGAAAAACTGTTTTTT. The full variable domain, rest sourced from reference TRBV27 and TRBJ1-4, is EAQVTQNPRYLITVTGKKLTVTCSQNMNHEYMSWYRQDPGLGLRQIYYSMNVEVTDKGDVPEGYKVSRKEKRNFPLILESPSPNQTSLYFCASSLSVRQGVEKLFFGSGTQLSVL.

This chain links TRBV28 with TRBJ2-1; TRBD1 aligns across 9 bases. CDR1 and CDR2 from the germline V gene are MDHEN and SYDVKM. This CDR3 spans 15 amino acids. V trimming: 7 bases; J trimming: 7 bases; junction bases outside the gene matches: 11. As DNA, the CDR3 is TGTGCCAGCACCGATCCGGGACAGGGAGGGAATGAGCAGTTCTTC. Translation gives CASTDPGQGGNEQFF.

The chain's CDR3 is CASSPGTGGNSPLHF. The CDR3 DNA reads TGTGCCAGCTCACCAGGGACAGGGGGAAATTCACCCCTCCACTTT. The chain carries TRBV18 and TRBJ1-6; 11 nucleotides agree with TRBD1. Germline V lookup: CDR1 KGHSH, CDR2 LQKENI. V gave up 2 bases and J gave up 7 bases; unmatched junction bases: 1. This CDR3 is built from 15 residues.